Listed here are 30 T cell receptor beta chains from one sample, sequenced in a study of OX40 agonist ivuxolimab in advanced cancers. Clones were read by immunoSEQ multiplex PCR, and TCRdb kept only the in-frame ones, dropping some. The sample shows roughly 66,000 clones, about 85% of them seen only once. The sample consisted of CD4+ or CD8+ T cells sorted from blood, taken in a trial of the OX40 agonist ivuxolimab. Receptor source: an adult with an advanced solid tumor such as melanoma, head and neck, liver or kidney cancer.

The V gene is TRBV2, the J gene TRBJ2-5; D may be TRBD1 (6 bases). Per germline, CDR1 SNHLY and CDR2 FYNNEI. The V end lost 6 bases, the J end lost 10 bases, and 12 bases lay between the germline ends. This CDR3 is built from 11 residues. The CDR3, as DNA: TGTGCCAGCAGCGCCGGGACACTCCAGTACTTC. It is translated as CASSAGTLQYF.

The chain uses TRBV29-1 and TRBJ2-3, with D perhaps TRBD1 or TRBD2 (5 bases each). From germline, CDR1 is SQVTM and CDR2 ANQGSEA. The CDR3 consists of 14 residues. Deletions cut 7 bases from V and 6 bases from J, with 20 bases between. The CDR3 region has the DNA TGCAGCGCGGAACGGGAACTGCCAGGGGATACGCAGTATTTT. Protein sequence: CSAERELPGDTQYF.

J is TRBJ2-1 and V is TRBV19; unclear D gene. The germline V gene has CDR1 LNHDA and CDR2 SQIVND (reference sequence). Deletions cut 5 bases from V and 4 bases from J, with 18 bases between. The CDR3 length is 16 residues. In DNA form, the CDR3 reads TGTGCCAGTAGTCCCGCGGTGGTGGGAACTTACAATGAGCAGTTCTTC. Amino acid sequence: CASSPAVVGTYNEQFF.

CDR3 loop: CASSSEMLGASTYEQYF. The CDR3, as DNA: TGTGCCAGCAGCTCCGAGATGCTCGGCGCCTCCACCTACGAGCAGTACTTC. This sequence joins TRBV11-2 and TRBJ2-7; D is uncertain. Trimming removed 4 bases from V and 2 bases from J, with 21 bases in between. Germline lookup yields CDR1 SGHAT and CDR2 FQNNGV. The CDR3 has 17 residues.

The rearrangement links TRBV7-8 to TRBJ1-2, with 9 bases fitting TRBD1. The length of the CDR3 is 16 residues. V shed 5 bases, J shed 7 bases, and the junction held 14 bases outside the gene matches. Germline CDR1 is SGHVS and CDR2 is FQNEAQ. Here the CDR3 reads CASSLGGTGFFGGYTF. Written as DNA, the CDR3 is TGTGCCAGCAGCCTAGGAGGGACAGGGTTTTTCGGTGGCTACACCTTC.

A word on this clone: The sample has other DNA sequences that encode this CDR3 too. The rearrangement uses TRBV5-4 and TRBJ1-1; D perhaps matches TRBD1 (6 bases). V lost 8 bases to trimming and J lost 1 base, with 21 bases between them. CDR1 and CDR2 from the germline V gene are SGHNT and YYREEE (reference sequence). The CDR3 has 16 amino acids. CDR3 nucleotides: TGTGCCAGTATCCCTCGAGGGGGGGATTCGAACACTGAAGCTTTCTTT. Residues: CASIPRGGDSNTEAFF.

The sample holds a few counts of this clone. The V gene is TRBV5-1, the J gene TRBJ2-7, with 8 bases that match TRBD1. The V and J ends lost 0 bases and 4 bases, in that order; junction bases with no gene match: 12. Germline V gives CDR1 SGHRS, CDR2 YFSETQ. The CDR3 covers 17 residues. CDR3 sequence (DNA): TGCGCCAGCAGCTTGGCCTTCTCTGGACAGGGTTTGTACGAGCAGTACTTC. Its translation is CASSLAFSGQGLYEQYF.

The chain employs TRBV7-8 and TRBJ2-2, with 8 bases that match TRBD1. The V and J ends lost 5 bases and 2 bases, in that order; junction bases with no gene match: 7. The CDR3 is 16 amino acids. CDR1 SGHVS and CDR2 FQNEAQ come from the germline V gene. The CDR3 DNA sequence: TGTGCCAGCAGCACCCGGACAGGGCTAAACACCGGGGAGCTGTTTTTT. This encodes CASSTRTGLNTGELFF.

This chain uses TRBV7-8 with TRBJ1-1; D not certain. The CDR3 contains 14 residues. Germline CDR1 SGHVS, CDR2 FQNEAQ. Trimming took off 2 bases at V and 11 bases at J, with 18 bases between the two ends. Here the CDR3 reads CASSLSDGPVTAFF. As DNA, the CDR3 is TGTGCCAGCAGCTTAAGTGACGGGCCTGTGACGGCTTTCTTT.

The rearrangement uses TRBV12-5 and TRBJ2-1; 8 nucleotides agree with TRBD2. Germline values: CDR1 LGHNT, CDR2 FRNRAP. The CDR3 consists of 15 residues. V lost 1 base to trimming and J lost 2 bases; unmatched junction nucleotides: 1. The CDR3 sequence is CASGLGREAYNEQFF. CDR3 nucleotide sequence: TGTGCTAGTGGTTTGGGGCGGGAGGCCTACAATGAGCAGTTCTTC. Using reference TRBV12-5 and TRBJ2-1 for the parts outside the CDR3, the full variable domain is DARVTQTPRHKVTEMGQEVTMRCQPILGHNTVFWYRQTMMQGLELLAYFRNRAPLDDSGMPKDRFSAEMPDATLATLKIQPSEPRDSAVYFCASGLGREAYNEQFFGPGTRLTVL.

Here the CDR3 DNA reads TGCAGCGCCCGGGGACAGGTGACTGAAGCTTTCTTT. Translated: CSARGQVTEAFF. The V call is TRBV29-1, the J call TRBJ1-1; 8 bases map to TRBD1. V lost 7 bases and J lost 5; bases outside the gene matches: 6. The CDR3 runs to 12 residues. CDR1 is SQVTM, CDR2 ANQGSEA, per germline.

The chain links TRBV6-5 to TRBJ1-2; tentative D call: TRBD1 (6 bases). This CDR3 spans 14 amino acids. Germline CDR1 MNHEY, CDR2 SVGAGI. Trimming shortened V by 0 bases and J by 7 bases, and 12 bases separated the two germline ends. The CDR3 coding sequence is TGTGCCAGCAGTTACTCGGGGGGGGCCTGTGGCTACACCTTC. Its protein is CASSYSGGACGYTF.

J is TRBJ2-2 and V is TRBV6-1; 7 bases are a match to TRBD1. CDR1 is MNHNS, CDR2 SASEGT, per germline. CDR3 length: 14 residues. The ends lost 6 bases at V and 2 bases at J; junction bases unmatched: 3. The CDR3 region is CASRGQTNTGELFF. As DNA, the CDR3 is TGTGCCAGCAGGGGACAGACCAACACCGGGGAGCTGTTTTTT.

The V call is TRBV6-5, the J call TRBJ2-7, with no clear D. This CDR3 spans 9 amino acids. V lost 10 bases to trimming and J lost 5 bases, with 6 bases between them. Germline CDR1 reads MNHEY; CDR2 reads SVGAGI. CDR3 bases: TGTGCCACCGACCACGAGCAGTACTTC. This encodes CATDHEQYF.

The chain couples TRBV11-2 to TRBJ1-1; D remains ambiguous. The germline V and J ends were trimmed by 4 bases and 4 bases, with 7 bases remaining between them. This CDR3 comprises 12 residues. Germline V gene sequence: CDR1 SGHAT, CDR2 FQNNGV. Here the CDR3 DNA reads TGTGCCAGCAGCTCCCAAGGCACTGAAGCTTTCTTT. Its protein product is CASSSQGTEAFF.

V gene TRBV5-4 combines with J gene TRBJ1-2, with D possibly being TRBD1 (6 bases). The V and J ends lost 3 bases and 2 bases respectively, with 8 bases between them. CDR3 length: 13 residues. Looked up from germline, CDR1 is SGHNT and CDR2 is YYREEE (reference sequence). The chain's CDR3 is CASSWDTNYGYTF. The CDR3 coding sequence is TGTGCCAGCAGCTGGGACACAAACTATGGCTACACCTTC. The full variable domain, rest sourced from reference TRBV5-4 and TRBJ1-2, is ETGVTQSPTHLIKTRGQQVTLRCSSQSGHNTVSWYQQALGQGPQFIFQYYREEENGRGNFPPRFSGLQFPNYSSELNVNALELDDSALYLCASSWDTNYGYTFGSGTRLTVV.

The genes are TRBV6-6 and TRBJ2-1; TRBD2 might be the D (5 bases). Between the trimmed V and J ends, which lost 6 bases and 7 bases, there was a span of 10 bases. From germline, CDR1 is MNHNY and CDR2 SVGAGI (reference sequence). This CDR3 has 12 amino acids. Here the CDR3 DNA reads TGTGCCAGCAGCTCCGAGGGAAATGAGCAGTTCTTC. Translated, it gives CASSSEGNEQFF.

This chain connects TRBV5-1 to TRBJ1-4; D is unresolved. V gave up 3 bases and J gave up 8 bases, with 17 bases separating them. The CDR3 covers 15 residues. CDR1 SGHRS and CDR2 YFSETQ come from the germline V gene. This CDR3 reads CASSSRTGDREKLFF. The DNA for the CDR3 is TGCGCCAGCAGCTCCCGGACCGGGGATCGGGAAAAACTGTTTTTT.

Comments on this clone: Other DNA sequences in the same sample also yield this CDR3. The V call is TRBV5-1, the J call TRBJ2-7; 12 bases map to TRBD2. J gave up 2 bases and V 2 bases, and 5 bases lay outside the gene matches. Germline lookup yields CDR1 SGHRS and CDR2 YFSETQ. The CDR3 loop spans 16 amino acids. The CDR3 nucleotides read TGCGCCAGCAGCTTACCCAGACTAGCGGGGGCCTACGAGCAGTACTTC. Amino acids: CASSLPRLAGAYEQYF.

The sample holds one count of this clone. The J gene is TRBJ2-7, the V gene TRBV28; 12 bases fit TRBD2. Germline assignment: CDR1 MDHEN and CDR2 SYDVKM. V dropped 2 bases and J dropped 4; count of bases not matched to a gene: 6. The CDR3 has 16 residues. Written as DNA, the CDR3 is TGTGCCAGCAGTTTACAAACTAGCGGGAGGCCGTACGAGCAGTACTTC. This translates into CASSLQTSGRPYEQYF.

The chain uses TRBV11-2 and TRBJ2-2, with 11 bases matching TRBD1. The CDR3 runs to 16 residues. Trimming cost V 5 bases and J 7 bases; bases outside gene matches: 9. Germline CDR1 is SGHAT and CDR2 is FQNNGV. The CDR3 region has the DNA TGTGCCAGCAGCGCGACGCCGGGACAGGGGGACGGGGAGCTGTTTTTT. It yields the protein CASSATPGQGDGELFF.

The genes are TRBV27 and TRBJ2-5, with D unresolved. V was pared by 7 bases and J by 4 bases, with 10 bases between. The V gene's germline CDR1 is MNHEY and CDR2 SMNVEV (reference sequence). The CDR3 runs to 12 residues. CDR3 DNA sequence: TGTGCCAGCACGACCGGTGGAGAGACCCAGTACTTC. Translation: CASTTGGETQYF.

This sequence joins TRBV7-3 and TRBJ2-1, with D maybe TRBD2 (6 bases). Germline assignment: CDR1 SGHTA and CDR2 FQGTGA. The CDR3 sequence is 15 residues long. Trimming stripped 2 bases from V and 4 bases from J, with 12 bases between. CDR3 sequence reads: CASSLQRGTYNEQFF. CDR3 nucleotide sequence: TGTGCCAGCAGCTTACAACGGGGGACTTACAATGAGCAGTTCTTC.

A single count supports this clone. The chain has TRBV7-2 and TRBJ2-1, with D maybe TRBD2 (6 bases). CDR1 SGHTA and CDR2 FQGNSA come from the germline V gene. V lost 4 bases and J 13 bases, leaving 14 bases between the germline ends. The CDR3 is 12 amino acids. This CDR3 is CASSSRLGSQFF. The CDR3 bases are TGTGCCAGCAGCTCCCGACTAGGGTCCCAGTTCTTC.

This sequence joins TRBV29-1 and TRBJ1-4; D possibly corresponds to TRBD1 (6 bases). Germline lookup yields CDR1 SQVTM and CDR2 ANQGSEA. The V and J ends lost 6 bases and 5 bases respectively, with 13 bases between them. The CDR3 totals 13 residues. This CDR3 reads CSVGQLPNEKLFF. For the CDR3, the DNA is TGCAGCGTCGGACAGCTCCCCAATGAAAAACTGTTTTTT.

The V and J genes are TRBV18 and TRBJ1-6; perhaps TRBD1 as D (6 bases). V was pared by 1 base and J by 10 bases, with 11 bases between. The CDR3 is made up of 14 amino acids. The germline CDR1 and CDR2 sequences are KGHSH and LQKENI. The CDR3 is CASSPRQAGSPLHF. The CDR3 region has the DNA TGTGCCAGCTCACCACGACAGGCGGGGTCACCCCTCCACTTT.

This clone appeared a single time. The V call is TRBV6-1, the J call TRBJ2-1; D tentatively fits TRBD1 or TRBD2 (7 bases each). The length of the CDR3 is 16 residues. CDR1 and CDR2 (germline): MNHNS, SASEGT. V was pared by 3 bases and J by 9 bases, with 21 bases between. The CDR3 loop reads CASSDPPQGGPGEQFF. The CDR3, as DNA: TGTGCCAGCAGTGACCCTCCCCAGGGGGGGCCGGGTGAGCAGTTCTTC.

A single count supports this clone. This sequence joins TRBV30 and TRBJ2-7, with 11 bases lining up with TRBD2. V dropped 3 bases and J dropped 1; count of bases not matched to a gene: 11. The CDR3 has 17 residues. Germline V gene data show CDR1 as GTSNPN and CDR2 as SVGIG (reference sequence). This CDR3 is CAWRTRPTSGGSYEQYF. In DNA form, the CDR3 reads TGTGCCTGGAGGACCCGCCCCACTAGCGGGGGTTCCTACGAGCAGTACTTC. The full variable domain, in which reference TRBV30 and TRBJ2-7 provide the parts outside the CDR3, is SQTIHQWPATLVQPVGSPLSLECTVEGTSNPNLYWYRQAAGRGLQLLFYSVGIGQISSEVPQNLSASRPQDRQFILSSKKLLLSDSGFYLCAWRTRPTSGGSYEQYFGPGTRLTVT.

Here the CDR3 reads CASSPQPPRLAVPAGEQYF. CDR3 in DNA: TGTGCCAGCAGCCCTCAACCCCCACGACTAGCGGTACCCGCCGGCGAGCAGTACTTC. The chain uses TRBV7-1 and TRBJ2-7, with 9 bases matching TRBD2. TRBV7-1 is noted as an ORF with a role that remains uncertain. With V trimmed by 5 bases and J by 6 bases, 23 bases remained unmatched. CDR3 size: 19 residues.

This clone was seen only a few times. The CDR3 spells CASSPGSSGVTDTQYF. CDR3 DNA sequence: TGCGCCAGCAGCCCGGGGTCCAGTGGGGTCACAGATACGCAGTATTTT. The chain combines TRBV5-1 with TRBJ2-3; tentatively, D is TRBD2 (5 bases). Trimming removed 4 bases from V and 2 bases from J, with 17 bases in between. Germline V gene lookup returns CDR1 SGHRS and CDR2 YFSETQ. The CDR3 has 16 amino acids.